This T cell receptor beta chain was observed in a study of shared clonotypes between healthy human individuals. Germline CDR1 SGHAT, CDR2 FQNNGV. The CDR3 totals 14 residues. The authors split each subset's genomic DNA evenly across several immunoSEQ plates. Bulk PBMC genomic DNA spanned ten immunoSEQ deep plates. Only in-frame clones appear in the TCRdb table, and some are missing; sequencing was by immunoSEQ multiplex PCR. The table has about half a million clones, approximately 81% seen once. Sequencing was done on a sample of PBMCs. The TCR comes from a woman aged 40 to 50 in good health. Some clones in this sample may be carry-over from other donors' samples. V is TRBV11-2 and J is TRBJ1-3, with D hard to call. Near its end, the DNA agrees better with TRBJ2-2, so the J call may be wrong. The CDR3 nucleotides are TGTGCCAGCACCCCTGAGGCTCTCGCCGGGGAGCTGTTTTTT. This gives the protein CASTPEALAGELFF.